These T cell receptor beta chains were read from a single sample in a study of vaccination and CD4 T cells after COVID-19. TCRdb used MiXCR to reprocess the PCR reads, holding one entry per CDR3 protein. The sample has around 15,000 distinct CDR3 sequences; around 70% are singletons. These receptors are not linked to any known antigen. Sequencing was done on a sample of CD4+ T cells from blood, cultured in vitro. The source is a human donor who had recovered from COVID-19. CDR3s include the opening cysteine and the closing phenylalanine or tryptophan. D genes are given only for firm matches. Size values are once, few and many counts, or a class for expanded clones, and some rows have none.

j_call	d_call	v_call	clone_size	cdr3_nt	cdr3_aa
TRBJ2-5	TRBD2	TRBV28	NA	TGTGCCAGCAGTTCCAATCGGCTAGCGGTCCAAGAGACCCAGTACTTC	CASSSNRLAVQETQYF
TRBJ1-5	NA	TRBV20-1	NA	TGCAGTGCCTGGGCCGCGAAGAGCAATCAGCCCCAGCATTTT	CSAWAAKSNQPQHF
TRBJ2-5	NA	TRBV19	NA	TGTGCCACGGGACCGCGGATACAAGAGACCCAGTACTTC	CATGPRIQETQYF
TRBJ2-5	TRBD1	TRBV7-9	once	TGTGCCAGCAGCCACCCCCAAGGGACAGGGGGCGTAGAGACCCAGTACTTC	CASSHPQGTGGVETQYF
TRBJ1-1	TRBD1	TRBV7-3	NA	TGTGCCAGCAGCTCCAGGGGGCGGTCTGAAGCTTTCTTT	CASSSRGRSEAFF
TRBJ2-2	TRBD2	TRBV6-1	once	TGTGCCAGCAGACCCGGCGGGAGGGAACGTGCCGGGGAGCTGTTTTTT	CASRPGGRERAGELFF
TRBJ1-5	NA	TRBV20-1	NA	TGCAGTGCTAGAGAGGGTCAGCCCCAGCATTTT	CSAREGQPQHF
TRBJ1-5	TRBD1	TRBV27	few	TGTGCCAGCAGTTCGTCGGACAGGGATGGCAATCAGCCCCAGCATTTT	CASSSSDRDGNQPQHF
TRBJ1-3	NA	TRBV7-8	NA	TGTGCCAGCAGCTTAACCTCTTCTGGAAACACCATATATTTT	CASSLTSSGNTIYF
TRBJ2-1	NA	TRBV15	NA	TGTGCCACCAGCAGAGGTTGGACTAACAATGAGCAGTTCTTC	CATSRGWTNNEQFF
TRBJ2-5	NA	TRBV24-1	NA	TGTGCCACCAGTGACCCACCCCCCGAAGAGACCCAGTACTTC	CATSDPPPEETQYF
TRBJ2-5	NA	TRBV20-1	few	TGCAGCCCGCGGGGTAGCAACCAAGAGACCCAGTACTTC	CSPRGSNQETQYF
TRBJ1-2	NA	TRBV6-5	NA	TGTGCCAGCAGTTACTCCGGGGGGTCGGGCTATGGCTACACCTTC	CASSYSGGSGYGYTF
TRBJ2-7	TRBD1	TRBV7-7	NA	TGTGCTAGCAGCCCAGGGACAGGGAAGCAGTACTTC	CASSPGTGKQYF
TRBJ1-5	NA	TRBV6-2/TRBV6-3	NA	TGTGCCAGCAGTCTTCGCAGGGGCAAGAATTATAGCAATCAGCCCCAGCATTTT	CASSLRRGKNYSNQPQHF
TRBJ2-2	TRBD2	TRBV20-1	NA	TGCAGTGCTAGAGTACTAGCGGGAGGGGGCACCGGGGAGCTGTTTTTT	CSARVLAGGGTGELFF
TRBJ2-3	TRBD1	TRBV20-1	NA	TGCAGTGCCGCCGGACAGGGGGCCTTAACAGATACGCAGTATTTT	CSAAGQGALTDTQYF
TRBJ1-1	NA	TRBV6-2/TRBV6-3	NA	TGTGCCAGCAGCCCCCGGGGGAACACTGAAGCTTTCTTT	CASSPRGNTEAFF
TRBJ2-2	NA	TRBV27	NA	TGTGCCAGCACCAAGGGCCGAGCGGGTACCGGGGAGCTGTTTTTT	CASTKGRAGTGELFF
TRBJ2-1	NA	TRBV19	medium-sized	TGTGCCAGTAGTATAGGGGGGGTTTTGGGCGAAAAGCAGTTCTTC	CASSIGGVLGEKQFF
TRBJ2-1	TRBD2	TRBV19	few	TGTGCCAGTAGTCAAAGCGGGACTAGATACAATGAGCAGTTCTTC	CASSQSGTRYNEQFF
TRBJ2-2	NA	TRBV21-1	NA	TGTGCCAGCAGTACCGGGACAGTCTTCACCGGGGAGCTGTTTTTT	CASSTGTVFTGELFF
TRBJ2-3	TRBD1	TRBV7-2	NA	TGTGCCAGCAGACTCCAGGGGGCGGGATCAGATACGCAGTATTTT	CASRLQGAGSDTQYF
TRBJ2-5	NA	TRBV5-5	NA	TGTGCCAGCAGCTTGGCGTTTGTCCCCCTAGAGACCCAGTACTTC	CASSLAFVPLETQYF
TRBJ2-2	TRBD1	TRBV6-4	NA	TGTGCCAGCAGCCTTACAGGGGCAGGCGGGGAGCTGTTTTTT	CASSLTGAGGELFF
TRBJ2-1	TRBD1	TRBV2	NA	TGTGCCAGCAGTACCCAGGGACAGGGGGGGAATGAGCAGTTCTTC	CASSTQGQGGNEQFF
TRBJ2-5	NA	TRBV7-2	once	TGTGCCAGCAGCTTGTGTGGGGTACGGGCCCGAGTGGACCAGTACTTC	CASSLCGVRARVDQYF
TRBJ1-5	NA	TRBV20-1	medium-sized	TGCAGTGCTACCCACAGGGTTATGGATCAGCCCCAGCATTTT	CSATHRVMDQPQHF
TRBJ1-3	NA	TRBV7-2	once	TGTGCCAGCAGCTGGAGTGGGAACTCTGGAAACACCATATATTTT	CASSWSGNSGNTIYF
TRBJ2-3	TRBD1	TRBV20-1	NA	TGCAGTGCTAGTTCCCCGGGACAGAGCACAGATACGCAGTATTTT	CSASSPGQSTDTQYF
TRBJ1-5	NA	TRBV20-1	NA	TGCAGTGCTAGAGAACCGGGACGGGATAATCAGCCCCAGCATTTT	CSAREPGRDNQPQHF
TRBJ1-5	TRBD1	TRBV20-1	few	TGCAGTGCTGGGCATCGACAGGGTAACAATCAGCCCCAGCATTTT	CSAGHRQGNNQPQHF
TRBJ2-3	NA	TRBV20-1	NA	TGCAGTGCCGGCTATCTTAGCGGACCCACAGATACGCAGTATTTT	CSAGYLSGPTDTQYF
TRBJ1-6	TRBD1	TRBV12-3/TRBV12-4	NA	TGTGCCAGCAGGCCAAACAGGGGGGGCTTGGCAGGGTCACCCCTCCACTTT	CASRPNRGGLAGSPLHF
TRBJ2-7	NA	TRBV21-1	NA	TGTGCCAGCAGCAAAGAGGCGGAGGCCGAGCAGTACTTC	CASSKEAEAEQYF
TRBJ1-1	NA	TRBV7-8	NA	TGTGCCAGCAGCTTAACCGCGGACTTCACTGAAGCTTTCTTT	CASSLTADFTEAFF
TRBJ2-3	TRBD2	TRBV7-8	NA	TGTGCCAGCAGCGTGGGGACTAGCGGAGGGGGGAGCACAGATACGCAGTATTTT	CASSVGTSGGGSTDTQYF
TRBJ1-1	NA	TRBV20-1	NA	TGCACTCCAAGCCCTGCTGGGGGCACTGAAGCTTTCTTT	CTPSPAGGTEAFF
TRBJ1-2	NA	TRBV14	NA	TGTGCCAGCAGCCAAGATCCACTCTATGGCTACACCTTC	CASSQDPLYGYTF
TRBJ2-5	TRBD1	TRBV19	NA	TGTGCCAGTAGTAAAACGCTACCGGGACAGGGCCTCCAAGAGACCCAGTACTTC	CASSKTLPGQGLQETQYF
TRBJ1-2	NA	TRBV15	once	TGTGCCACCAGCAGAGAAGTCCGCGACACCCCTAGGGGCTACACCTTC	CATSREVRDTPRGYTF
TRBJ1-4	NA	TRBV28	NA	TGTGCCAGCGGTCGACTGAGGGGATCGGGAAAACTGTTTTTT	CASGRLRGSGKLFF
TRBJ1-5	NA	TRBV7-8	NA	TGTGCCAGCAGCTTAGGATTGTATAGCAATCAGCCCCAGCATTTT	CASSLGLYSNQPQHF
TRBJ2-2	TRBD2	TRBV24-1	NA	TGTGCCACCAGTGACTCCGCGGGGGGCCGCACCGGGGAGCTGTTTTTT	CATSDSAGGRTGELFF
TRBJ1-5	TRBD1	TRBV6-2/TRBV6-3	NA	TGTGCCAGCAGTCGACAGGGAATGGGGCAGCCCCAGCATTTT	CASSRQGMGQPQHF
TRBJ2-7	NA	TRBV2	NA	TGTGCCAGCAGTGGGAAGTACGAGCAGTACTTC	CASSGKYEQYF
TRBJ2-4	TRBD2	TRBV19	once	TGTGCCACAGCCACCCTAGCGGGTCTAGCCAAAAACATTCAGTACTTC	CATATLAGLAKNIQYF
TRBJ1-5	TRBD1	TRBV28	NA	TGTGCCAGTAGACTCCTGGGACAGGGAAGGCAGCCCCAGCATTTT	CASRLLGQGRQPQHF
TRBJ1-1	NA	TRBV2	NA	TGTGCCAGCAGTGTGCCGGGGTGGAACACTGAAGCTTTCTTT	CASSVPGWNTEAFF